These T cell receptor beta chains were read from a single sample in a study of blood T cell repertoires in COVID-19. TCRdb's copy holds only in-frame clones and misses some; the assay was immunoSEQ multiplex PCR. The table includes some 70,000 clones, under 85% detected once. Sequences were obtained from peripheral blood. Receptor source: a man aged 60-69 years with COVID-19, enrolled during active disease. Each CDR3 is given with its conserved first and last residue.

v_gene: TRBV5-5; CDR3aa: CASSLALGQILGELFF
v_gene: TRBV7-9; CDR3aa: CASSPRGQGPPGNTIYF
v_gene: TRBV28; CDR3aa: CASRAGGFEKLFF
v_gene: TRBV19; CDR3aa: CASSETTNNYGYTF
v_gene: TRBV6-1; CDR3aa: CASSERAGGYEQYF
v_gene: TRBV4-1; CDR3aa: CASSQEGDRSFTYEQYF
v_gene: TRBV6-1; CDR3aa: CASSERGHSNQPQHF
v_gene: TRBV5-6; CDR3aa: CASSFGLAGGYEQYF
v_gene: TRBV24-1; CDR3aa: CATSDQGTAGLAAYNEQFF
v_gene: TRBV5-1; CDR3aa: CASRSGSANEKLFF
v_gene: TRBV5-1; CDR3aa: CASSQGQGNSPLHF
v_gene: TRBV18; CDR3aa: CASSPDAGTGTTEAFF
v_gene: TRBV5-1; CDR3aa: CASSLATGGPHTQYF
v_gene: TRBV5-1; CDR3aa: CASSPRLAGGSGGELFF